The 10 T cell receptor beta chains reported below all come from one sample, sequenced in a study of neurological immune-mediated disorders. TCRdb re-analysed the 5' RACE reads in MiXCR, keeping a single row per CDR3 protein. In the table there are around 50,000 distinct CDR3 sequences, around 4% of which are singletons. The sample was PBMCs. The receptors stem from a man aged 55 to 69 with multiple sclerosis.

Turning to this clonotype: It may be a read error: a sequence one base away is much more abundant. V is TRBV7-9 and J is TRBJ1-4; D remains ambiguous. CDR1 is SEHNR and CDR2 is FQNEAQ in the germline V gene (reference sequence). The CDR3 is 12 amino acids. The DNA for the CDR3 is TGTGACAGCAGCTTAGGTTCGGAAAAACTGTTTTTT. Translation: CDSSLGSEKLFF.

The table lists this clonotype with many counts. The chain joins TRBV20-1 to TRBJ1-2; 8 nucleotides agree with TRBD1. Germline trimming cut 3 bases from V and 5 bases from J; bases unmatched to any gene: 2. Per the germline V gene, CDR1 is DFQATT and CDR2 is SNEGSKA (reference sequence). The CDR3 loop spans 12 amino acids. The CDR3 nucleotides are TGCAGTGCTAGTGACAGGGGATATGGCTACACCTTC. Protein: CSASDRGYGYTF.

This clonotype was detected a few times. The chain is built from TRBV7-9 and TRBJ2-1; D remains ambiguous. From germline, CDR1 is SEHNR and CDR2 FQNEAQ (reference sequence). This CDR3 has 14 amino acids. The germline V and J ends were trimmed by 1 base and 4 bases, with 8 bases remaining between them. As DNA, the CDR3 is TGTGCCAGCAGCTTAGGGACGGAATACAATGAGCAGTTCTTC. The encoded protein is CASSLGTEYNEQFF.

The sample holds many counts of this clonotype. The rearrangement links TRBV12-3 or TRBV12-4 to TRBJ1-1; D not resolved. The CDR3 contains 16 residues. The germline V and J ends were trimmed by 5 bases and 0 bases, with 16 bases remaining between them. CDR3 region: CASSPSREGMNTEAFF. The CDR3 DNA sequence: TGTGCCAGCAGTCCCTCCCGGGAGGGCATGAACACTGAAGCTTTCTTT.

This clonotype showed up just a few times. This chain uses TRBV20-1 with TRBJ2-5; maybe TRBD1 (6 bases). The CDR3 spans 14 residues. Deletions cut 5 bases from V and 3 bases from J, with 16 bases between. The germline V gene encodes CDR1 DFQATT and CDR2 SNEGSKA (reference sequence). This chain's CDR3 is CSAEPGQAKETQYF. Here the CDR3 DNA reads TGCAGTGCTGAGCCGGGACAAGCTAAAGAGACCCAGTACTTC.

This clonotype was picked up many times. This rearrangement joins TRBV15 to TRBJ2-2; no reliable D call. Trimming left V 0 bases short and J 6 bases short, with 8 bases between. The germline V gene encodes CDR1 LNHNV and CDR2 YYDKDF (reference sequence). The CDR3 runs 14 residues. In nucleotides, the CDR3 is TGTGCCACCAGCAGAGATCGGTTAGCCGGGGAGCTGTTTTTT. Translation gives CATSRDRLAGELFF.

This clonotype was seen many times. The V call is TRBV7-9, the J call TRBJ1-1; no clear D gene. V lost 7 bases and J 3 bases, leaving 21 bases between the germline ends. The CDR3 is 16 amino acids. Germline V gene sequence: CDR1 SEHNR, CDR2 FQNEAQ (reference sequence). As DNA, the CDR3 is TGTGCCAGCACCGCCGGAACCTCCTTGGGGTACACTGAAGCTTTCTTT. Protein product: CASTAGTSLGYTEAFF.

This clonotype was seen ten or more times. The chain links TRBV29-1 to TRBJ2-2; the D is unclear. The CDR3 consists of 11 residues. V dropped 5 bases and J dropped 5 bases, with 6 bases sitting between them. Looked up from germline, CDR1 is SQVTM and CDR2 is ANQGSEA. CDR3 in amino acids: CSVRSTGELFF. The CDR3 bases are TGCAGCGTTCGTTCGACCGGGGAGCTGTTTTTT.

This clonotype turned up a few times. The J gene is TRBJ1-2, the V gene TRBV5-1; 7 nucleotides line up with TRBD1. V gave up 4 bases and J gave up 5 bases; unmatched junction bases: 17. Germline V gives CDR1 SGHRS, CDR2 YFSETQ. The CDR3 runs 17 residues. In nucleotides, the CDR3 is TGCGCCAGCAGCAAGGGGACAGCTCCCCCTTTAAGTTATGGCTACACCTTC. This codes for CASSKGTAPPLSYGYTF.

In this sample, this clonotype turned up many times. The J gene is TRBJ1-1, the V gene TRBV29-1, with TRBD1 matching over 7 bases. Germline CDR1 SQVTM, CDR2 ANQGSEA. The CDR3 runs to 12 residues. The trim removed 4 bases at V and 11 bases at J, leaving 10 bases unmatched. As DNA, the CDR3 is TGCAGCGTTGGGTTAGAGACAGGGAAGGCTTTCTTT. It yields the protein CSVGLETGKAFF.